Below, 10 T cell receptor beta chains from the same sample are listed, as sequenced in a study of blood T cells in healthy people across ages (dated by TCRdb to 2014 to 2015). The library relied on 5' RACE. This sample was sequenced with an Illumina HiSeq 2500. The second PCR ran for roughly 6 to 11 cycles and used a J-beta primer mix along with a sample-barcoded 5' primer. TCRdb itself trimmed the public reads at Q25 with fastp, ran MiXCR and retained productive beta chains. Rows with one shared CDR3 protein collapse into an entry with the most common genes and DNA. Within this sample are hundreds of thousands of distinct CDR3 sequences, with about 24% of them counted one time only. Under 9% of the sample is taken by the ten largest. These same records also appear under a second study, on T cells of mothers and their children.

Material for sequencing was blood. The receptors stem from a boy aged 5 to 17 in good health.

This chain connects TRBV11-2 to TRBJ2-5; D possibly corresponds to TRBD2 (8 bases). The end of the DNA is better explained by TRBJ2-7, so the J call may be wrong. The CDR3 totals 20 residues. CDR1 and CDR2 from the germline V gene are SGHAT and FQNNGV. CDR3 bases: TGTGCCAGCAGTAACCGACAGGGAAGAAGCGGGAGTACCAGCTCCTACGAGCAGTACTTC. It specifies CASSNRQGRSGSTSSYEQYF.

The chain joins TRBV7-2 to TRBJ2-7; D ambiguous. The CDR3 runs to 16 residues. CDR1 is SGHTA and CDR2 is FQGNSA in the germline V gene. Trimming shortened V by 3 bases and J by 6 bases, and 21 bases separated the two germline ends. The CDR3 nucleotides read TGTGCCAGCAGCTTTAGAGTCGAACACTATCGCCTCGAGCAGTACTTC. It codes for CASSFRVEHYRLEQYF.

V is TRBV21-1 and J is TRBJ2-3. TRBV21-1 is tagged as a pseudogene. CDR3 length: 17 amino acids. The CDR3: CASSKVVRPASTDTQYF. DNA for the CDR3: TGTGCCAGCAGCAAAGTCGTTCGGCCAGCTAGCACAGATACGCAGTATTTT.

About this clonotype itself: A much larger clone lies a single base off, so this may be a read error. The chain carries TRBV20-1 and TRBJ2-5; D perhaps matches TRBD2 (5 bases). Germline V gene lookup returns CDR1 DFQATT and CDR2 SNEGSKA (reference sequence). CDR3 length: 15 amino acids. The ends were cut back, 2 bases at V and 4 bases at J, with 17 bases in the middle. Here the CDR3 reads CSARKGGRAGETQYF. CDR3 DNA sequence: TGCAGTGCTAGAAAAGGTGGTCGCGCGGGAGAGACCCAGTACTTC.

This clonotype was counted a few times. One end of the junction is discordant with germline, which a read error may explain. The chain employs TRBV4-2 and TRBJ2-7; 11 bases align to TRBD2. This CDR3 is 16 amino acids long. Germline values: CDR1 LGHNA, CDR2 YNFKEQ. CDR3 amino acids: CASGQLAGVGSYEQYF. CDR3 nucleotide sequence: TGTGCCAGCGGCCAACTAGCGGGAGTTGGTTCCTACGAGCAGTACTTC.

Many counts were recorded for this clonotype. The V call is TRBV25-1, the J call TRBJ2-5, with a weak D call TRBD1 (5 bases). This CDR3 is built from 14 residues. From germline, CDR1 is MGHDK and CDR2 SYGVNS. In DNA form, the CDR3 reads TGTGCGATCGACAGCGCCCAGGACCAAGAGACCCAGTACTTC. This translates into CAIDSAQDQETQYF. The complete variable domain, with remaining parts taken from reference TRBV25-1 and TRBJ2-5, reads EADIYQTPRYLVIGTGKKITLECSQTMGHDKMYWYQQDPGMELHLIHYSYGVNSTEKGDLSSESTVSRIRTEHFPLTLESARPSHTSQYLCAIDSAQDQETQYFGPGTRLLVL.

This clonotype was detected a few times. The chain has TRBV20-1 and TRBJ2-5, with unresolved D. The DNA end favors TRBJ2-7, so the J call may be wrong. The CDR3 extends over 13 amino acids. CDR1 is DFQATT and CDR2 is SNEGSKA in the germline V gene (reference sequence). The CDR3 spells CSARSVRWDEQYF. CDR3 sequence (DNA): TGCAGTGCTAGAAGTGTGAGGTGGGACGAGCAGTACTTC.

This clonotype was picked up one time. V is TRBV28 and J is TRBJ2-3; D might be TRBD2 (6 bases). The CDR3 is 14 residues long. V lost 5 bases and J 3 bases, leaving 12 bases between the germline ends. Germline-derived CDR1 and CDR2 are MDHEN and SYDVKM. The CDR3 DNA is TGTGCCAGCAGTGGGGGGTCATTGACAGATACGCAGTATTTT. This sequence encodes CASSGGSLTDTQYF.

The gene calls are TRBV7-6 and TRBJ2-3; no clear D gene. The V gene lost 3 bases and the J gene lost 0 bases, with 7 bases spanning the gap. The CDR3 totals 14 residues. Germline CDR1 and CDR2: SGHVS and FNYEAQ. CDR3 amino acids: CASSFFGSTDTQYF. The CDR3 coding sequence is TGTGCCAGCAGCTTCTTTGGCAGCACAGATACGCAGTATTTT.

This clonotype was seen at least ten times. This rearrangement joins TRBV28 to TRBJ2-5; 8 nucleotides agree with TRBD2. The CDR3 loop spans 14 amino acids. Germline lookup yields CDR1 MDHEN and CDR2 SYDVKM. Trimming at V came to 6 bases and at J to 2 bases, leaving 5 bases not matched to a gene. The CDR3 region has the DNA TGTGCCAGCAGCGGGGGGGAGGTACAAGAGACCCAGTACTTC. Amino acid sequence: CASSGGEVQETQYF.